This TCR beta chain was sequenced in a study of CD8 T cells in ankylosing spondylitis. TCRdb used MiXCR to reprocess the 5' RACE reads, holding one entry per CDR3 protein. Of under 150,000 distinct CDR3 sequences listed, approximately 8.4% are singletons. This clonotype was seen more than once but under ten times. CDR3 length: 12 residues. V shed 4 bases and J shed 5 bases, with 5 bases lying between them. The germline V gene has CDR1 MNHNY and CDR2 SVGAGI (reference sequence). This receptor was obtained from a male donor with ankylosing spondylitis. The V call is TRBV6-6, the J call TRBJ1-4; D gene uncertain. Sequencing used synovial fluid, either unsorted or a sorted T cell fraction (not recorded which). The CDR3 region is CASSWGNEKLFF. CDR3 DNA: TGTGCCAGCAGTTGGGGAAATGAAAAACTGTTTTTT.